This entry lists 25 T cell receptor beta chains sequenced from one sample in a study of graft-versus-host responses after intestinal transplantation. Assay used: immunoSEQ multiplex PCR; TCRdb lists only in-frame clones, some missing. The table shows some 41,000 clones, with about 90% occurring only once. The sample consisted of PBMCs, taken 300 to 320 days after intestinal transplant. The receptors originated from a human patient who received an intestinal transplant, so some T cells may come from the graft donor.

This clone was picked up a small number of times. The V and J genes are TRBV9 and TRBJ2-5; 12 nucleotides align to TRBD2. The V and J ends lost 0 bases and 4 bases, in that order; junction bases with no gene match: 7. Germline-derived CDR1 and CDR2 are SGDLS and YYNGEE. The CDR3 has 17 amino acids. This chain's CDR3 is CASSVGASGGAGETQYF. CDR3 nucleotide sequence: TGTGCCAGCAGCGTAGGGGCTAGCGGGGGGGCAGGAGAGACCCAGTACTTC. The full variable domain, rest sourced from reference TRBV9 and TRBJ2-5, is DSGVTQTPKHLITATGQRVTLRCSPRSGDLSVYWYQQSLDQGLQFLIQYYNGEERAKGNILERFSAQQFPDLHSELNLSSLELGDSALYFCASSVGASGGAGETQYFGPGTRLLVL.

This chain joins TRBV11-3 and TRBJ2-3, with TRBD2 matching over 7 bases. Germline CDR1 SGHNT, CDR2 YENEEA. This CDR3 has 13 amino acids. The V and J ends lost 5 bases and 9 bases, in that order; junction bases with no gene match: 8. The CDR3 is CASSPASGSTQYF. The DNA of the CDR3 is TGTGCCAGCAGCCCGGCTAGCGGCTCCACGCAGTATTTT.

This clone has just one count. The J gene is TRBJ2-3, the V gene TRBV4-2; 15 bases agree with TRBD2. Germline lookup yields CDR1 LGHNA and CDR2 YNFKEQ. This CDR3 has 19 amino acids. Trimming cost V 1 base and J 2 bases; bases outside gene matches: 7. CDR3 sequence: CASSQALGLAGGFTDTQYF. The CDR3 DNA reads TGTGCCAGCAGCCAAGCCTTGGGACTAGCGGGGGGCTTCACAGATACGCAGTATTTT.

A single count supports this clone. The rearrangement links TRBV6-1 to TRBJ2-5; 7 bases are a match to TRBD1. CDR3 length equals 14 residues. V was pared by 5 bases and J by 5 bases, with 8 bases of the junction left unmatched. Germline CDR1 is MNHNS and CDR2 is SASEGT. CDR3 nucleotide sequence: TGTGCCAGCAGTTCTGACAGGGTGAGGGAGACCCAGTACTTC. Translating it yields CASSSDRVRETQYF.

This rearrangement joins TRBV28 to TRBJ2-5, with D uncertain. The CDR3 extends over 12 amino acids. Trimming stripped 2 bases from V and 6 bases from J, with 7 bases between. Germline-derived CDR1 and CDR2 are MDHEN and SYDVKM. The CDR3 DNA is TGTGCCAGCAGTTTAGGGATAAAGACCCAGTACTTC. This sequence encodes CASSLGIKTQYF.

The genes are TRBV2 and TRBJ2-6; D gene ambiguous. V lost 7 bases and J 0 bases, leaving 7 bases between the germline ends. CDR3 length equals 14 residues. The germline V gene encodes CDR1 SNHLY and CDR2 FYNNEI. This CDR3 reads CASTRTSGANVLTF. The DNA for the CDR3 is TGTGCCAGCACACGGACCTCTGGGGCCAACGTCCTGACTTTC.

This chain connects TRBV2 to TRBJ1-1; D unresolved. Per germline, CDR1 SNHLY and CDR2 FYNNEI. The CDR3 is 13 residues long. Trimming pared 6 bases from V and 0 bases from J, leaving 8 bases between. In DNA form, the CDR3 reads TGTGCCAGCAGGAGGACGGTGAACACTGAAGCTTTCTTT. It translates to CASRRTVNTEAFF.

The CDR3 DNA reads as TGTGCCACCAGCGCGATATCGGGACAGGCATGGGAAGAGACCCAGTACTTC. Protein sequence: CATSAISGQAWEETQYF. The chain joins TRBV15 to TRBJ2-5, with 8 bases identical to TRBD1. The V gene end was trimmed by 5 bases and the J gene end by 3 bases; junction bases not matched to a gene: 14. Per germline, CDR1 LNHNV and CDR2 YYDKDF (reference sequence). The length of the CDR3 is 17 residues.

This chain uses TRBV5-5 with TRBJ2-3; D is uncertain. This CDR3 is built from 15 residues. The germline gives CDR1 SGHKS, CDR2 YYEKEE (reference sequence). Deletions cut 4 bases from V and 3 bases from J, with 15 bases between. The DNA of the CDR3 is TGTGCCAGCAGCGTAACCCACATGGCGACAGATACGCAGTATTTT. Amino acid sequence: CASSVTHMATDTQYF.

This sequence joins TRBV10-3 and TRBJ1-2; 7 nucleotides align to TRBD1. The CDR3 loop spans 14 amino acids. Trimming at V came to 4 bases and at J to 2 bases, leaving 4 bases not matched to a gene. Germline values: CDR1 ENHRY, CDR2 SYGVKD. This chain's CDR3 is CAISGRGGNYGYTF. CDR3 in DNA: TGTGCCATCAGTGGTAGAGGGGGCAACTATGGCTACACCTTC.

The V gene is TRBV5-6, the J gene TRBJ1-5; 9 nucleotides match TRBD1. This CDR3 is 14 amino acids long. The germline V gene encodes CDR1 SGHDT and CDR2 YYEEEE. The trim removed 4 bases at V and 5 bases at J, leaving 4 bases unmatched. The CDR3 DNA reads TGTGCCAGCAGCCCCTGGACAGGGGATCAGCCCCAGCATTTT. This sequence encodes CASSPWTGDQPQHF.

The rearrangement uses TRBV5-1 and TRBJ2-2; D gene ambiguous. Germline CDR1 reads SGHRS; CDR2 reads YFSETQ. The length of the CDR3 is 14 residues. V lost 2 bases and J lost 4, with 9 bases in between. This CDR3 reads CASSLESFTGELFF. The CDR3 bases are TGCGCCAGCAGCTTAGAAAGTTTCACCGGGGAGCTGTTTTTT.

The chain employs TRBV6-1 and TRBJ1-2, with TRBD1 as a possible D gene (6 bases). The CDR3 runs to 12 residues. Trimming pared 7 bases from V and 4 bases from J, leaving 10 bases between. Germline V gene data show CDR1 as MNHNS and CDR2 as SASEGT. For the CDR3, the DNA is TGTGCCAGCAAGAGGGGGGGCTATGGCTACACCTTC. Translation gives CASKRGGYGYTF.

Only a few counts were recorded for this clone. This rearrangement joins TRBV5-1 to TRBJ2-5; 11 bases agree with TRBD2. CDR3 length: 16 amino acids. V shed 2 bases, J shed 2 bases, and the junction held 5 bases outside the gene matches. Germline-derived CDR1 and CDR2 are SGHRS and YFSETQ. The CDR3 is CASSLILAGGQETQYF. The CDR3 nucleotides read TGCGCCAGCAGCTTAATCTTAGCGGGAGGGCAAGAGACCCAGTACTTC.

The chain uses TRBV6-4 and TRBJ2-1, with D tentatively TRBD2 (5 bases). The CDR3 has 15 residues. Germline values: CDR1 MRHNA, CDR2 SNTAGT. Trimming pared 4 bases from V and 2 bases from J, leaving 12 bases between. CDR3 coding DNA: TGTGCCAGCAGTGCCAGCGGCCCTCCCTACAATGAGCAGTTCTTC. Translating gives CASSASGPPYNEQFF.

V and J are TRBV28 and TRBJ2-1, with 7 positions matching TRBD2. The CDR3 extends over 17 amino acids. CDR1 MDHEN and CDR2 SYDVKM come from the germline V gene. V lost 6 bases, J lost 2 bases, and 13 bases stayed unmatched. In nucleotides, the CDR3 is TGTGCCAGCAGAGAGGATACGCGGGAGAGGGCCTACAATGAGCAGTTCTTC. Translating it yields CASREDTRERAYNEQFF.

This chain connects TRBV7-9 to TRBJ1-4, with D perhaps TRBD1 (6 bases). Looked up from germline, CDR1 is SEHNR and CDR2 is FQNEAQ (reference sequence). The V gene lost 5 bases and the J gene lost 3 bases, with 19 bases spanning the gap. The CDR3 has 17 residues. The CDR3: CASSQPPPRTANEKLFF. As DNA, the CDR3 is TGTGCCAGCAGCCAACCGCCTCCGAGGACAGCTAATGAAAAACTGTTTTTT.

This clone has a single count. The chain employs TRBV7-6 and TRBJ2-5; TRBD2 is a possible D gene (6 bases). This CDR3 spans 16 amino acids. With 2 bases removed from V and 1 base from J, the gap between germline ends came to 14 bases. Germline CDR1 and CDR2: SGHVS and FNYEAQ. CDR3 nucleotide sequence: TGTGCCAGCAGCTTATATGCGGCGGGATCCCAAGAGACCCAGTACTTC. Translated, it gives CASSLYAAGSQETQYF.

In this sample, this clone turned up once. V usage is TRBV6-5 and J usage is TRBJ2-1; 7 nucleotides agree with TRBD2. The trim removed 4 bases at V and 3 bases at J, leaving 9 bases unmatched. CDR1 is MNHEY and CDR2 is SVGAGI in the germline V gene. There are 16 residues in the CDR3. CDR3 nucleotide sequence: TGTGCCAGCAGTTCCCCTAGCGGACTTGACTACAATGAGCAGTTCTTC. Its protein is CASSSPSGLDYNEQFF.

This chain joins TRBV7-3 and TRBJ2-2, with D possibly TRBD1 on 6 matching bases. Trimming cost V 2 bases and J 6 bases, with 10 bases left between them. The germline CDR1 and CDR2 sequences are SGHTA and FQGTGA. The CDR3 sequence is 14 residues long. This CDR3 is CASSLLEGAGELFF. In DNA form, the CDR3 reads TGTGCCAGCAGCTTATTAGAGGGGGCCGGGGAGCTGTTTTTT.

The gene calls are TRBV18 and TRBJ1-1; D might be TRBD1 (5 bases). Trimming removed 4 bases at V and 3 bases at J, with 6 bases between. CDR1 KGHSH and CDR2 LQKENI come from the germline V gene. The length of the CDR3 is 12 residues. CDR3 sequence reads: CASSQTDTEAFF. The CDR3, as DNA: TGTGCCAGCTCACAGACAGACACTGAAGCTTTCTTT.

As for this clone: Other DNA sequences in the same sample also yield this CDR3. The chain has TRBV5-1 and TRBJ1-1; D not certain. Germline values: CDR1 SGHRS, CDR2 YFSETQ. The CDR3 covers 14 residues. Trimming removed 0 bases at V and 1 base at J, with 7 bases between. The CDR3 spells CASSLGPQNTEAFF. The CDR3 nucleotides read TGCGCCAGCAGCTTGGGACCTCAGAACACTGAAGCTTTCTTT.

The CDR3 DNA follows: TGTGCCACCAGCACAGACTGGACAGGGAAAAGTTGGAACACTGAAGCTTTCTTT. This gives the protein CATSTDWTGKSWNTEAFF. V and J are TRBV15 and TRBJ1-1; TRBD1 agrees at 8 bases. Germline V CDR1 and CDR2: LNHNV, YYDKDF (reference sequence). With 4 bases clipped from V and 1 base from J, the junction kept 14 bases outside the gene matches. The CDR3 is 18 residues long. The variable domain in full, with the rest retrieved from reference TRBV15 and TRBJ1-1, is DAMVIQNPRYQVTQFGKPVTLSCSQTLNHNVMYWYQQKSSQAPKLLFHYYDKDFNNEADTPDNFQSRRPNTSFCFLDIRSPGLGDTAMYLCATSTDWTGKSWNTEAFFGQGTRLTVV.

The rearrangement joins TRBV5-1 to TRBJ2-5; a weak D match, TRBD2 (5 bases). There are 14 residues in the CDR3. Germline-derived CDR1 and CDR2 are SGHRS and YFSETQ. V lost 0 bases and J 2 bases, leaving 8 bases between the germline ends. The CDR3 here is CASSLVLGQETQYF. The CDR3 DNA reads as TGCGCCAGCAGCTTGGTACTAGGTCAAGAGACCCAGTACTTC.

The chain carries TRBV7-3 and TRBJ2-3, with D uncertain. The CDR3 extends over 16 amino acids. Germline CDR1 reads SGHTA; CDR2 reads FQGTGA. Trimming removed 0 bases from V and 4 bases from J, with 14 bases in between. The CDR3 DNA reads TGTGCCAGCAGCTTAACCGCCTCGCGCGGAGCAGATACGCAGTATTTT. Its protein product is CASSLTASRGADTQYF.